Following are 7 T cell receptor beta chains from one sample sequenced in a study of blood T cell repertoires in COVID-19. Method: immunoSEQ multiplex PCR; TCRdb's copy keeps in-frame clones and lacks some. The sample consists of approximately 220,000 clones, just under 90% of them appearing once. Sequencing was performed on PBMCs or T cells enriched from blood (not recorded which). These receptors all stem from a man younger than 45 who had recovered from COVID-19.

The CDR3 nucleotides read TGCGCCAGCAGCTTGGGTCCAACCTACAATGAGCAGTTCTTC. Encoded protein: CASSLGPTYNEQFF. This sequence joins TRBV5-1 and TRBJ2-1; D call uncertain. V lost 0 bases, J lost 2 bases, and 6 bases lay in between. CDR1 is SGHRS and CDR2 is YFSETQ in the germline V gene. This CDR3 has 14 residues.

The chain recombines TRBV5-4 with TRBJ2-3; D unresolved. CDR1 and CDR2 from the germline V gene are SGHNT and YYREEE (reference sequence). The germline V and J ends were trimmed by 0 bases and 4 bases, with 12 bases remaining between them. This CDR3 has 15 amino acids. DNA of the CDR3: TGTGCCAGCAGCTTGGACCCGGTGATGGCAGATACGCAGTATTTT. This codes for CASSLDPVMADTQYF. The complete variable domain, with remaining parts taken from reference TRBV5-4 and TRBJ2-3, reads ETGVTQSPTHLIKTRGQQVTLRCSSQSGHNTVSWYQQALGQGPQFIFQYYREEENGRGNFPPRFSGLQFPNYSSELNVNALELDDSALYLCASSLDPVMADTQYFGPGTRLTVL.

This clone was recorded once. This sequence joins TRBV19 and TRBJ2-6, with a possible D match to TRBD2 (6 bases). Germline V lookup: CDR1 LNHDA, CDR2 SQIVND (reference sequence). V lost 6 bases, J lost 2 bases, and 11 bases lay in between. The CDR3 length is 15 residues. CDR3 loop: CASRGRGTGANVLTF. The CDR3 DNA is TGTGCCAGTAGGGGGCGGGGTACTGGGGCCAACGTCCTGACTTTC.

The V call is TRBV7-9, the J call TRBJ1-5; weak D call: TRBD1 (6 bases). CDR1 SEHNR and CDR2 FQNEAQ come from the germline V gene (reference sequence). The V and J ends lost 5 bases and 5 bases respectively, with 13 bases between them. The CDR3 loop spans 14 amino acids. The CDR3, as DNA: TGTGCCAGCAGCCAAGACAGGTTAGATCAGCCCCAGCATTTT. Translated, it gives CASSQDRLDQPQHF.

This chain uses TRBV6-2 or TRBV6-3 with TRBJ2-1; 9 bases are a match to TRBD1. The length of the CDR3 is 19 residues. Germline V gene data show CDR1 as MNHEY and CDR2 as SVGEGT. V shed 5 bases, J shed 3 bases, and the junction held 17 bases outside the gene matches. In DNA, the CDR3 is TGTGCCAGCAGTGGACCGGGACAGGGAGTACGGGGCCGCTACAATGAGCAGTTCTTC. This translates into CASSGPGQGVRGRYNEQFF.

On this clone: This specimen includes other DNA sequences encoding the same CDR3. V usage is TRBV30 and J usage is TRBJ1-1; no definite D call. The CDR3 has 13 amino acids. V was cut by 1 base and J by 1 base, with 7 bases left in between. In germline, CDR1 is GTSNPN, CDR2 SVGIG (reference sequence). The CDR3 reads CAWSGGGNTEAFF. CDR3 DNA: TGTGCCTGGAGTGGGGGAGGGAACACTGAAGCTTTCTTT.

V is TRBV7-9 and J is TRBJ1-4; the match to TRBD1 covers 7 bases. Trimming cost V 5 bases and J 8 bases; bases outside gene matches: 17. This CDR3 has 17 amino acids. Germline CDR1 SEHNR, CDR2 FQNEAQ (reference sequence). The CDR3 sequence: CASSRGTEWQLGEKLFF. DNA of the CDR3: TGTGCCAGCAGCAGGGGGACAGAGTGGCAACTAGGCGAAAAACTGTTTTTT.